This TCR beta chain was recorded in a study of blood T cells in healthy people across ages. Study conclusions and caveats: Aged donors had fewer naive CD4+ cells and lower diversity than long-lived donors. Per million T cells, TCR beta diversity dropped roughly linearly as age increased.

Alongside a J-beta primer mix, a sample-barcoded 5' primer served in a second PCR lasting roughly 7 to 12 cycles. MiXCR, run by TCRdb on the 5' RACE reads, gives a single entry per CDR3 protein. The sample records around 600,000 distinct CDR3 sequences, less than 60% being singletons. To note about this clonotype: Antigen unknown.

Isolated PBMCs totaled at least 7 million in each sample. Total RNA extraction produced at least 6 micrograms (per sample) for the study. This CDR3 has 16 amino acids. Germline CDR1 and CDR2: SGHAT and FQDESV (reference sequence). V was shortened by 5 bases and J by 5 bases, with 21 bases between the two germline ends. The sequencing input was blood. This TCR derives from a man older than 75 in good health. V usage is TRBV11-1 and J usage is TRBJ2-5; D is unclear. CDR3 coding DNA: TGTGCCAGCAGCCTCACGTTTGCCACCGGGTTGGAGACCCAGTACTTC. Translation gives CASSLTFATGLETQYF.